This is a list of T cell receptor beta chains from one sample in a study of memory CD4+ T cells and cytomegalovirus serostatus. Clones were read by immunoSEQ multiplex PCR, and TCRdb kept only the in-frame ones, dropping some. The table includes 35,000 to 45,000 clones, approximately 79% detected once. Sequenced: memory CD4+ T cells from blood. The receptors stem from an adult in good health and CMV-seropositive. CDR3s include the opening cysteine and the closing phenylalanine or tryptophan. Each record gives: V gene, D gene, CDR3 length, J gene, clone size, CDR3 protein, CDR3 DNA. The D gene is left open where the match is weak. Part of the rows lack a size; the others show once, few, many or a class for expanded clones.

>TRBV19|-|13|TRBJ2-7|-
CATRTDSSYEQYF
TGTGCCACCCGAACCGACAGCTCCTACGAGCAGTACTTC
>TRBV30|TRBD2|12|TRBJ2-3|-
CASSGGVTTQYF
TGTGCCTCTAGCGGGGGGGTGACTACGCAGTATTTT
>TRBV7-2|-|16|TRBJ1-5|few
CASSLNPANSNQPQHF
TGTGCCAGCAGCCTCAACCCAGCCAATAGCAATCAGCCCCAGCATTTT
>TRBV5-8|TRBD2|16|TRBJ2-5|-
CASSSEGSGGGETQYF
TGTGCCAGCAGCTCCGAAGGTTCGGGAGGAGGAGAGACCCAGTACTTC
>TRBV9|-|16|TRBJ1-1|-
CASSVAPDTRNTEAFF
TGTGCCAGCAGCGTAGCACCAGACACCCGGAACACTGAAGCTTTCTTT
>TRBV27|-|15|TRBJ1-6|-
CASRDSSSYNSPLHF
TGTGCCAGCAGAGACAGCAGTTCCTATAATTCACCCCTCCACTTT
>TRBV6-1|TRBD2|17|TRBJ2-1|-
CASSEDVTGGFYNEQFF
TGTGCCAGCAGTGAAGACGTTACGGGGGGGTTCTACAATGAGCAGTTCTTC
>TRBV5-1|TRBD2|16|TRBJ2-5|-
CASSSTGTSGMETQYF
TGCGCCAGCAGCTCTACCGGGACTAGCGGGATGGAGACCCAGTACTTC
>TRBV4-1|-|15|TRBJ2-5|once
CASSQDSRVGETQYF
TGCGCCAGCAGCCAAGATAGCCGGGTAGGAGAGACCCAGTACTTC
>TRBV19|TRBD1|18|TRBJ2-6|-
CASSTSGTGGPGANVLTF
TGTGCCAGTAGTACCTCCGGGACAGGGGGACCTGGGGCCAACGTCCTGACTTTC
>TRBV19|TRBD2|14|TRBJ2-5|-
CASSTTSGGETQYF
TGTGCCAGTAGTACGACTAGCGGGGGGGAGACCCAGTACTTC
>TRBV5-1|TRBD2|14|TRBJ2-1|-
CASNPSGPYNEQFF
TGCGCCAGCAACCCTAGCGGGCCCTACAATGAGCAGTTCTTC
>TRBV28|TRBD1|15|TRBJ2-7|-
CASSVGGTGFHEQYF
TGTGCCAGCAGTGTAGGGGGGACAGGGTTCCACGAGCAGTACTTC
>TRBV29-1|-|11|TRBJ1-2|-
CSVEEGLGYTF
TGCAGCGTTGAAGAAGGACTTGGCTACACCTTC
>TRBV10-2|-|14|TRBJ2-2|-
CASTGQWVTGELFF
TGCGCCAGCACTGGACAGTGGGTCACCGGGGAGCTGTTTTTT
>TRBV5-1|-|15|TRBJ1-3|-
CASSLARRGWDTIYF
TGCGCCAGCAGCTTGGCCAGAAGGGGCTGGGACACCATATATTTT